This T cell receptor beta chain was identified in a study of cytomegalovirus exposure and HLA in healthy donors. This CDR3 region has 13 residues. V lost 4 bases to trimming and J lost 2 bases, with 6 bases between them. In germline, CDR1 is MDHEN, CDR2 SYDVKM. Measured with immunoSEQ multiplex PCR; TCRdb has only the in-frame clones, and not every one. The table has about 110,000 clones, almost 90% seen once. Notes on the study in general: Testing in vitro showed a few CMV-associated chains specific for CMV antigens. Most TCRs appeared rarely, but some public TCRs recurred in many donors.

Concerning this clone: Its antigen is unknown.

The gene calls are TRBV28 and TRBJ1-3; D is possibly TRBD1 (6 bases). This clonotype was sampled from a woman between 18 and 29 years old in good health and CMV-seronegative. The specimen sequenced was PBMCs. For the CDR3, the DNA is TGTGCCAGCAGTTGGACAGCTGGAAACACCATATATTTT. This gives the protein CASSWTAGNTIYF. The full variable domain, in which reference TRBV28 and TRBJ1-3 provide the parts outside the CDR3, is DVKVTQSSRYLVKRTGEKVFLECVQDMDHENMFWYRQDPGLGLRLIYFSYDVKMKEKGDIPEGYSVSREKKERFSLILESASTNQTSMYLCASSWTAGNTIYFGEGSWLTVV.